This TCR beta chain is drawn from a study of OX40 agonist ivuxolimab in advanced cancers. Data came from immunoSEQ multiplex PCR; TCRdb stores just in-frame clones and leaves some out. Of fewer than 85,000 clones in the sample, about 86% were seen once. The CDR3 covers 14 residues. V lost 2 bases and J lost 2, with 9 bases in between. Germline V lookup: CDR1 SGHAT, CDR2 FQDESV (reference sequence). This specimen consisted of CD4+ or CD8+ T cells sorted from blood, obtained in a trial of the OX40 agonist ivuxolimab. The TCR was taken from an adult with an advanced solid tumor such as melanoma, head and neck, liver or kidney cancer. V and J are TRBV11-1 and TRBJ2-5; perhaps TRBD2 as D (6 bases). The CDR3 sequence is CASSLMGLQETQYF. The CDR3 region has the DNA TGTGCCAGCAGCTTAATGGGACTGCAAGAGACCCAGTACTTC.